Sequencing of this T cell receptor beta chain was carried out in a study of vaccination and CD4 T cells after COVID-19. Study-level background: Blood was drawn a median around 73 days post second dose, range 14 to 241. Findings and limits, study-wide: Early timepoints after natural infection were not analyzed in these convalescent patients. Convalescent patients had a median roughly 86% of reactive clones appearing only post-vaccination.

The sample's treatment: approximately 9-day PBMC culture with coronavirus spike peptide pools or control peptides (ViraFEST assay). The V gene end was trimmed by 4 bases and the J gene end by 2 bases; junction bases not matched to a gene: 15. Germline assignment: CDR1 ENHRY and CDR2 SYGVKD. The CDR3 runs to 19 residues. Worth noting for this clonotype: As yet, its antigen is unknown.

The Oncomine TCR Beta short-read assay was applied to DNA of cultured CD4+ T cells. TCRdb fed the PCR reads into MiXCR, producing one record per CDR3 protein. The table records 20,000 or so distinct CDR3 sequences, less than 70% of them present only once. This receptor was obtained from a human donor who had recovered from COVID-19. The sequencing input was CD4+ T cells from blood, cultured in vitro. The genes are TRBV10-3 and TRBJ2-3; 10 bases match TRBD2. For the CDR3, the DNA is TGTGCCATCAGTGGGACTAGCGGAGGGTCCATTCGCGCCACAGATACGCAGTATTTT. Its translation is CAISGTSGGSIRATDTQYF.